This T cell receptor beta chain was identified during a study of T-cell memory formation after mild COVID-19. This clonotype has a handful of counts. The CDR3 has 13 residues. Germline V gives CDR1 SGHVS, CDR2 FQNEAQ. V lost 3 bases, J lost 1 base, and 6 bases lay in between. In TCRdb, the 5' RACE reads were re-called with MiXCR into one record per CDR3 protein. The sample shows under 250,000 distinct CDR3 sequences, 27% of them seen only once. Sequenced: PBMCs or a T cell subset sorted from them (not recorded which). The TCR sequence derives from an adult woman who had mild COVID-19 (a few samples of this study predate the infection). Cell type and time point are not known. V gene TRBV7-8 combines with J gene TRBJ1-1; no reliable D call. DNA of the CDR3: TGTGCCAGCAGCTTGCGATGGAACACTGAAGCTTTCTTT. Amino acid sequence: CASSLRWNTEAFF. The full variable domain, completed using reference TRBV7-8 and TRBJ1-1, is GAGVSQSPRYKVAKRGQDVALRCDPISGHVSLFWYQQALGQGPEFLTYFQNEAQLDKSGLPSDRFFAERPEGSVSTLKIQRTQQEDSAVYLCASSLRWNTEAFFGQGTRLTVV.